The TCR beta chain described here comes from a study of T-cell reconstitution after alpha-beta-depleted transplantation in children. This clonotype was recorded a few times. Unique molecular identifiers were used in preparing the TCRbeta library. TCRdb processed the PCR reads anew with MiXCR; each CDR3 protein has one entry. The repertoire consists of over 550,000 distinct CDR3 sequences, with about 11% occurring once and the leading ten covering about 4.2%. Germline-derived CDR1 and CDR2 are SNHLY and FYNNEI. Unmatched junction bases numbered 19, after V lost 9 bases and J lost 7 bases. This CDR3 contains 16 residues.

The V and J genes are TRBV2 and TRBJ2-7, with 9 bases identical to TRBD1. The sequence was collected from a human donor who donated a stem cell graft to a child with acute myeloid leukemia. The material sequenced was PBMCs from the stem cell graft donor, taken from the stem cell graft. CDR3 protein: CASDRDRVQPSKEQYF. The DNA for the CDR3 is TGTGCCAGTGACCGGGACAGGGTTCAACCCTCTAAAGAGCAGTACTTC.